This T cell receptor beta chain stems from a study of T cells in women clearing cervical HPV infection. General study results and limits: CIN3+ cases had significantly higher TCR richness than controls; evenness did not differ. TRBV6-7 relative abundance averaged approximately 0.11% in cases and approximately 0.15% in controls.

From germline, CDR1 is LNHDA and CDR2 SQIVND (reference sequence). This CDR3 has 17 amino acids. Profiled with immunoSEQ multiplex PCR; TCRdb holds only in-frame clones, not every one. This sample's table has tens of thousands of clones. Comments on this clone: Its antigen is not known. Read coverage stops 3 residues before the CDR3 terminus; the germline J gene supplies the remainder.

This receptor was obtained from a woman aged 18-69 years with a cervical HPV16 infection that either progressed to CIN3+ or cleared (not recorded which). The chain combines TRBV19 with TRBJ1-2; D is possibly TRBD1 (5 bases). What was sequenced was blood buffy coat. The CDR3 loop reads CASSIDAGTSGRSDYTF. The CDR3 bases that were read are TGTGCCAGTAGTATAGATGCCGGGACTAGCGGGAGATCGGAC.